These 32 T cell receptor beta chains originate from one sample sequenced in a study of tissue T cells after allogeneic stem cell transplantation. Sequencing was performed with immunoSEQ multiplex PCR; in TCRdb, only in-frame clones are kept and a portion is missing. The sample shows about 5,500 clones, under 60% of them seen only once. Sample time point: mouse harvest day 7 after allogeneic transplant. The graft held 10^6 splenic CD5+ T cells and 10^7 T-cell-depleted bone marrow cells. Sequenced sample: gut tissue. The receptors come from a female BALB/c mouse given C57BL/6 T cells with graft-versus-host disease after an allogeneic hematopoietic cell transplant.

As for this clone: The genes are named according to mouse. Read sequence stops 1 residue before the CDR3 end, and the germline J gene provides the missing end. The chain links TRBV13-3 to TRBJ2-4; no clear D. From germline, CDR1 is NNHDY and CDR2 SYVADS. Trimming took off 5 bases at V and 0 bases at J, with 7 bases between the two ends. This CDR3 region has 13 residues. This CDR3 is CASRYNSQNTLYF. The part of the CDR3 DNA that was read is TGTGCCAGCAGGTACAATAGTCAAAACACCTTGTAC.

The table lists this clone with a count of one. The gene names here belong to mouse. The read ends 1 residue shy of where the CDR3 ends; the end is completed using the germline J gene. This rearrangement joins TRBV13-2 to TRBJ1-4; 10 bases are a match to TRBD1. Germline V gene data show CDR1 as NNHNN and CDR2 as SYGAGS (reference sequence). This CDR3 region has 14 residues. V dropped 3 bases and J dropped 6; count of bases not matched to a gene: 2. The CDR3 is CASGVGTGDERLFF. The sequenced CDR3 bases are TGTGCCAGCGGTGTCGGGACAGGGGACGAAAGATTATTT.

For this clone: The gene names given are mouse names. The read halts 1 residue ahead of the CDR3 end, with the missing end drawn from the germline J gene. This chain links TRBV26 with TRBJ2-4; D not resolved. Germline V gene sequence: CDR1 KGHPV, CDR2 FQNQEV (reference sequence). This CDR3 contains 14 residues. The ends were cut back, 0 bases at V and 0 bases at J, with 4 bases in the middle. The covered CDR3 bases are TGTGCCAGCAGTCTGTCGAGGAGTCAAAACACCTTGTAC. Its translation: CASSLSRSQNTLY. The entire CDR3 is CASSLSRSQNTLYF.

On this clone: Gene names denote mouse genes. The read terminates 1 residue ahead of where the CDR3 ends, so the germline J gene completes it. The chain carries TRBV26 and TRBJ1-4, with 9 bases fitting TRBD1. After removal of 4 bases from V and 7 bases from J, the junction contained 4 bases not matched to a gene. This CDR3 comprises 14 residues. CDR1 and CDR2 from the germline V gene are KGHPV and FQNQEV (reference sequence). The CDR3 protein is CASSRTGEGERLFF. CDR3 DNA, as far as it was read: TGTGCCAGCAGTCGGACAGGGGAGGGCGAAAGATTATTT.

As regards this clone: Mouse gene names and germline throughout. Read data end 1 residue before the CDR3 end; the end is taken from the germline J gene. The chain uses TRBV26 and TRBJ1-5; 10 bases map to TRBD1. The CDR3 consists of 13 residues. CDR1 is KGHPV, CDR2 FQNQEV, per germline (reference sequence). The V and J ends lost 4 bases and 9 bases, in that order; junction bases with no gene match: 3. CDR3 DNA, as far as it was read: TGTGCCAGCAGTCCTGACAGGGGGCTGGCTCCGCTT. This sequence encodes CASSPDRGLAPL. The whole CDR3 protein reads CASSPDRGLAPLF. Drawing the rest from reference TRBV26 and TRBJ1-5, the complete variable domain is NSKVIQTPRYLVKGQGQKAKMRCIPEKGHPVVFWYQQNKNNEFKFLINFQNQEVLQQIDMTEKRFSAECPSNSPCSLEIQSSEAGDSALYLCASSPDRGLAPLFGEGTRLSVL.

Details on this clone: Gene names follow the mouse nomenclature. The read ends 1 residue early relative to the CDR3; the germline J gene fills the gap. The chain recombines TRBV4 with TRBJ1-5; TRBD1 aligns across 7 bases. Germline loops: CDR1 LGHDT, CDR2 YNNKQL (reference sequence). V gave up 6 bases and J gave up 7 bases; unmatched junction bases: 3. CDR3 length equals 12 residues. The part of the CDR3 DNA that was read is TGTGCCAGCAGTAACAGGGGACAGGCTCCGCTT. It is translated as CASSNRGQAPL. The whole CDR3 is CASSNRGQAPLF.

Note on this clone: Germline and genes: mouse. The CDR3 bases that were read are TGTGCCAGCAGCTCACTGGGGGGGCGGGTAGAAACGCTGTAT. Amino acid sequence: CASSSLGGRVETLY. The CDR3 as a whole reads CASSSLGGRVETLYF. The chain uses TRBV3 and TRBJ2-3, with 11 nucleotides matching TRBD2. The read gets to within 1 residue of the CDR3 end, and the germline J gene fills in the rest. Germline values: CDR1 SNHLY, CDR2 FYNGKV (reference sequence). CDR3 length: 15 residues. J was trimmed by 5 bases and V by 4 bases; bases with no gene match: 5.

As regards this clone: The gene names given are mouse names. Read sequence stops 1 residue before the CDR3 end, and the germline J gene provides the missing end. This chain joins TRBV12-1 and TRBJ2-3; 7 bases match TRBD1. The germline V gene encodes CDR1 SGHSN and CDR2 HYEKVE. The V and J ends lost 2 bases and 0 bases, in that order; junction bases with no gene match: 7. The CDR3 consists of 16 residues. The CDR3 bases that were read are TGTGCCAGCTCTCGGGACAGAGAGACTAGTGCAGAAACGCTGTAT. It codes for CASSRDRETSAETLY. The full CDR3 reads CASSRDRETSAETLYF.

Remarks on this clone: Mouse names are used for the genes. The read ends 1 residue early relative to the CDR3; the germline J gene fills the gap. The chain is built from TRBV26 and TRBJ2-3; 8 nucleotides line up with TRBD2. V shed 7 bases and J 3 bases; nucleotides not matched to a gene: 3. The CDR3 runs to 13 residues. CDR1 and CDR2 from the germline V gene are KGHPV and FQNQEV (reference sequence). Partial CDR3 DNA: TGTGCCAGCATGGGGGGGGGAGCAGAAACGCTGTAT. It encodes CASMGGGAETLY. The entire CDR3 protein reads CASMGGGAETLYF.

For this clone: Mouse germline and gene names are used. The read terminates 1 residue before the CDR3 end, so the remaining end is supplied by the germline J gene. The chain couples TRBV3 to TRBJ2-7; 10 bases line up with TRBD1. This CDR3 has 14 residues. V shed 4 bases and J 4 bases; nucleotides not matched to a gene: 4. CDR1 and CDR2 from the germline V gene are SNHLY and FYNGKV (reference sequence). The sequenced part of the CDR3 DNA is TGTGCCAGCAGCTGGGGACAGGGGATTTATGAACAGTAC. Protein product: CASSWGQGIYEQY. In full, the CDR3 is CASSWGQGIYEQYF.

This clone was counted only a few times. The gene names here belong to mouse. The read stops 1 residue short of the end of the CDR3; the missing end is completed from the germline J gene. This chain joins TRBV1 and TRBJ1-4; D might be TRBD1 (6 bases). The CDR3 runs 17 residues. CDR1 and CDR2 from the germline V gene are NSQYPW and LRSPGD (reference sequence). V was shortened by 3 bases and J by 4 bases, with 18 bases between the two germline ends. The CDR3 bases that were read are TGCACCTGCAGTGCGGGCCGGGGGACAAACCGCAACGAAAGATTATTT. This encodes CTCSAGRGTNRNERLF. The complete CDR3 reads CTCSAGRGTNRNERLFF.

To note about this clone: All gene names here are mouse names. The observed sequence ends 1 residue before the CDR3 terminus, with the missing tail filled in from the germline J gene. The J gene is TRBJ2-5, the V gene TRBV3; TRBD2 is a possible D gene (6 bases). CDR3 length: 14 residues. Trimming left V 3 bases short and J 6 bases short, with 13 bases between. CDR1 and CDR2 from the germline V gene are SNHLY and FYNGKV (reference sequence). This CDR3 reads CASSLAWGGDTQYF. The CDR3 bases that were read are TGTGCCAGCAGCTTGGCCTGGGGAGGGGACACCCAGTAC.

As concerns this clone: Gene names refer to mouse genes. Read coverage stops 1 residue before the CDR3 terminus; the germline J gene supplies the remainder. V is TRBV3 and J is TRBJ2-1; 10 positions agree with TRBD2. Germline CDR1 SNHLY, CDR2 FYNGKV (reference sequence). V lost 1 base to trimming and J lost 3 bases; unmatched junction nucleotides: 0. CDR3 length equals 15 residues. CDR3 in amino acids: CASSLDWGGYAEQFF. CDR3 DNA (partial): TGTGCCAGCAGCTTAGACTGGGGGGGCTATGCTGAGCAGTTC.

Comments on this clone: The gene names here belong to mouse. The read falls 1 residue short of the CDR3 end, and the missing part is taken from the germline J gene. The chain joins TRBV5 to TRBJ1-1; D is ambiguous. Per germline, CDR1 LGHNA and CDR2 YNLKQL (reference sequence). V lost 1 base to trimming and J lost 0 bases, with 6 bases between them. The CDR3 totals 14 residues. The sequenced CDR3 bases are TGTGCCAGCAGCCAAGGGACTCCAAACACAGAAGTCTTC. It yields the protein CASSQGTPNTEVF. The entire CDR3 protein reads CASSQGTPNTEVFF.

Notes on this clone: The gene names here belong to mouse. The CDR3 spells CTCSAPRTRGDAEQFF. The part of the CDR3 DNA that was read is TGCACCTGCAGTGCCCCCCGGACCAGGGGTGATGCTGAGCAGTTC. The gene calls are TRBV1 and TRBJ2-1; D perhaps matches TRBD1 (6 bases). The read ends 1 residue before the CDR3 terminus; that terminus is restored from the germline J gene. The V and J ends lost 3 bases and 5 bases respectively, with 17 bases between them. CDR1 and CDR2 (germline): NSQYPW, LRSPGD (reference sequence). The length of the CDR3 is 16 residues.

With regard to this clone: Each gene name is a mouse one. The CDR3 loop reads CASSLTGGAREQYF. CDR3 bases read: TGTGCCAGCTCCCTGACAGGGGGCGCGAGAGAACAGTAC. The chain recombines TRBV12-1 with TRBJ2-7; the match to TRBD1 covers 10 bases. The DNA ends 1 residue before the CDR3 does, and the rest of the CDR3 is filled in from the germline J gene. CDR1 is SGHSN and CDR2 is HYEKVE in the germline V gene. This CDR3 is built from 14 residues. The V and J ends lost 4 bases and 7 bases, in that order; junction bases with no gene match: 9.

This clone was detected only a few times. Mouse names are used for the genes. The read finishes 1 residue shy of the CDR3 end, and the germline J gene is used to complete it. The J gene is TRBJ1-4, the V gene TRBV13-1, with a possible D match to TRBD1 (6 bases). Per germline, CDR1 NSHNY and CDR2 SYGAGN. V dropped 7 bases and J dropped 1 base, with 11 bases sitting between them. CDR3 length: 14 residues. The CDR3 protein is CASRGHPSNERLFF. The DNA read from the CDR3 is TGTGCCAGCCGGGGACACCCTTCCAACGAAAGATTATTT.

Worth noting for this clone: The genes are named according to mouse. With the read ending 1 residue before the CDR3 end, the germline J gene is used to fill in that end. The V call is TRBV13-1, the J call TRBJ1-1; TRBD1 aligns across 7 bases. The germline gives CDR1 NSHNY, CDR2 SYGAGN. The ends lost 1 base at V and 1 base at J; junction bases unmatched: 1. This CDR3 region has 14 residues. Here the CDR3 reads CASSDYRGNTEVFF. The CDR3 DNA, read in part, is TGTGCCAGCAGTGATTACAGGGGGAACACAGAAGTCTTC.

This clone was detected only a few times. Gene names and germline refer to mouse. The sequence runs out 1 residue before the end of the CDR3; the remainder is reconstructed from the germline J gene. The chain joins TRBV23 to TRBJ2-7; the D call in the table, TRBD2, was not verified against the DNA. CDR1 and CDR2 from the germline V gene are KGHTA and FQNQQP. This CDR3 has 14 residues. CDR3 loop: CSSSQMGLGYEQYF. The sequenced part of the CDR3 DNA is TGCTCCAGCAGTCAAATGGGACTGGGATATGAACAGTAC.

As concerns this clone: The gene names here belong to mouse. Read coverage stops 1 residue before the CDR3 terminus; the germline J gene supplies the remainder. V is TRBV15 and J is TRBJ2-1; 9 bases are a match to TRBD2. CDR3 length equals 16 residues. The V gene end was trimmed by 3 bases and the J gene end by 0 bases; junction bases not matched to a gene: 3. Looked up from germline, CDR1 is SGHND and CDR2 is FRSKSL. The CDR3 reads CASSLLGGFNYAEQFF. The covered CDR3 bases are TGTGCCAGCAGTTTGCTGGGGGGGTTTAACTATGCTGAGCAGTTC.

With regard to this clone: The gene symbols are mouse symbols. The read ends 1 residue before the CDR3 terminus; that terminus is restored from the germline J gene. The chain joins TRBV23 to TRBJ2-5; TRBD1 reflects the table's D call only, with no check against the DNA. This CDR3 is 15 amino acids long. Germline CDR1 KGHTA, CDR2 FQNQQP. CDR3 protein: CSSSQLTQFQDTQYF. Partial CDR3 DNA: TGCTCCAGCAGTCAATTGACACAATTCCAAGACACCCAGTAC.

This clone was counted between two and nine times. Any gene name here is a mouse gene name. The sequenced fragment ends 1 residue before the CDR3 boundary, so the rest is inferred from the germline J gene. The genes are TRBV23 and TRBJ2-3. Germline V CDR1 and CDR2: KGHTA, FQNQQP. This CDR3 spans 13 amino acids. The part of the CDR3 DNA that was read is TGCTCCAGCAGCTCACCTAGTGCAGAAACGCTGTAT. It encodes CSSSSPSAETLY. From start to end, the CDR3 is CSSSSPSAETLYF.

This clone turned up a few times. The junction shows a germline mismatch at one end, possibly a read error. Mouse gene names and germline throughout. Other DNA sequences in the sample encode the same CDR3. The CDR3 bases that were read are TGTGCCAGTAGCTTAGAACGGCAAGACACCCAGTAC. Encoded protein: CASSLERQDTQY. The full CDR3 protein is CASSLERQDTQYF. The V gene is TRBV3, the J gene TRBJ2-5; D not certain. The read stops 1 residue short of the end of the CDR3; the missing end is completed from the germline J gene. The V gene's germline CDR1 is SNHLY and CDR2 FYNGKV (reference sequence). The CDR3 is made up of 13 amino acids.

With regard to this clone: All gene names here are mouse names. The read falls 1 residue short of the CDR3 end, and the missing part is taken from the germline J gene. This sequence joins TRBV31 and TRBJ2-5; 8 bases are shared with TRBD2. There are 16 residues in the CDR3. CDR1 and CDR2 (germline): GKSSPN, SITVG. The ends lost 0 bases at V and 0 bases at J; junction bases unmatched: 5. The CDR3 protein is CAWSLELGVNQDTQYF. The part of the CDR3 DNA that was read is TGTGCCTGGAGTCTAGAACTGGGGGTTAACCAAGACACCCAGTAC.

This clone was detected once. Germline and genes here are mouse. The missing CDR3 end, 1 residue past where the read stops, is filled in from the germline J gene. The V and J genes are TRBV1 and TRBJ2-5, with 8 bases aligning to TRBD2. CDR1 is NSQYPW, CDR2 LRSPGD, per germline (reference sequence). The ends lost 2 bases at V and 5 bases at J; junction bases unmatched: 3. This CDR3 region has 14 residues. CDR3 DNA (partial): TGCACCTGCAGTGCAAGGGACTGGAGAGACACCCAGTAC. It specifies CTCSARDWRDTQY. The entire CDR3 reads CTCSARDWRDTQYF.

Points on this clone: The gene symbols are mouse symbols. CDR3 bases read: TGTGCCAGCAGTCGACTGGGGAACTATGCTGAGCAGTTC. It codes for CASSRLGNYAEQF. The whole CDR3 is CASSRLGNYAEQFF. V is TRBV26 and J is TRBJ2-1; 8 bases are shared with TRBD2. The read terminates 1 residue ahead of where the CDR3 ends, so the germline J gene completes it. This CDR3 is 14 amino acids long. V dropped 4 bases and J dropped 1; count of bases not matched to a gene: 0. Germline V gene lookup returns CDR1 KGHPV and CDR2 FQNQEV (reference sequence).

This clone was counted only a few times. Any gene name here is a mouse gene name. Read sequence stops 1 residue before the CDR3 end, and the germline J gene provides the missing end. The chain recombines TRBV23 with TRBJ2-7; the table's D call, TRBD1, was not checked against the DNA. The germline V gene has CDR1 KGHTA and CDR2 FQNQQP. This CDR3 has 13 residues. The DNA read from the CDR3 is TGCTCCAGCAGTCAAGTCAGAAAATATGAACAGTAC. Its translation: CSSSQVRKYEQY. The whole CDR3 sequence reads CSSSQVRKYEQYF.

As concerns this clone: Mouse gene names apply. The sequence runs out 1 residue before the end of the CDR3; the remainder is reconstructed from the germline J gene. This chain joins TRBV3 and TRBJ2-3; TRBD2 aligns across 12 bases. Germline trimming cut 3 bases from V and 3 bases from J; bases unmatched to any gene: 1. The CDR3 consists of 15 residues. CDR1 is SNHLY, CDR2 FYNGKV, per germline (reference sequence). The sequenced part of the CDR3 DNA is TGTGCCAGCAGCTTCGGGACTGGGGGGGCAGAAACGCTGTAT. This codes for CASSFGTGGAETLY. The CDR3 in its entirety is CASSFGTGGAETLYF.

Note on this clone: This sequence is one base from a far larger clone and is likely a read error. The listed genes are named as in mouse. The observed sequence ends 1 residue before the CDR3 terminus, with the missing tail filled in from the germline J gene. Other DNA sequences of this sample code for an identical CDR3. The V gene is TRBV19, the J gene TRBJ1-3, with D hard to call. V gave up 4 bases and J gave up 1 base, with 9 bases separating them. The germline gives CDR1 FNHDT, CDR2 SITEND (reference sequence). CDR3 size: 14 residues. The CDR3 DNA, read in part, is TGTGCCAGCAGTTGGGCCGTCTCTGGAAATACGCTCTAT. Its protein is CASSWAVSGNTLY. Given in full, the CDR3 is CASSWAVSGNTLYF.

Of note for this clone: With a much larger clone just one base away, this may be a read error. Mouse gene names and germline throughout. The CDR3 end falls 1 residue outside the read, so it is completed with the germline J gene. The chain carries TRBV17 and TRBJ2-3, with 9 positions matching TRBD2. This CDR3 spans 15 amino acids. The germline V gene has CDR1 MNHDT and CDR2 YYDKIL. CDR3 loop: CAGSRGWGGTETLYF. The sequenced CDR3 bases are TGTGCTGGCAGTAGAGGCTGGGGGGGGACAGAAACGCTGTAT. Full variable domain (outside the CDR3, taken from reference TRBV17 and TRBJ2-3): DTTVKQNPRYKLARVGKPVNLICSQTMNHDTMYWYQKKPNQAPKLLLFYYDKILNREADTFEKFQSSRPNNSFCSLYIGSAGLEYSAMYLCAGSRGWGGTETLYFGSGTRLTVL.

Comment on this clone: Mouse gene names and germline throughout. The CDR3 extends 1 residue past the end of the read, so its final part is completed from the germline J gene. The V and J genes are TRBV4 and TRBJ2-3, with D possibly being TRBD2 (6 bases). This CDR3 is built from 14 residues. Trimming shortened V by 4 bases and J by 0 bases, and 8 bases separated the two germline ends. Germline values: CDR1 LGHDT, CDR2 YNNKQL (reference sequence). The CDR3 loop reads CASSLLGSAETLYF. The covered CDR3 bases are TGTGCCAGCAGCTTACTGGGTAGTGCAGAAACGCTGTAT.

As for this clone: These gene names are mouse names. Read data end 1 residue before the CDR3 end; the end is taken from the germline J gene. The chain carries TRBV16 and TRBJ2-7; D is unclear. Germline lookup yields CDR1 SGHSA and CDR2 FRNQAP. The CDR3 spans 14 residues. The V end was cut by 0 bases, the J end by 0 bases, with 6 bases between. CDR3 bases read: TGTGCAAGCAGCTTAGAGCAAAGCTCCTATGAACAGTAC. Residues: CASSLEQSSYEQY. The entire CDR3 protein is CASSLEQSSYEQYF.